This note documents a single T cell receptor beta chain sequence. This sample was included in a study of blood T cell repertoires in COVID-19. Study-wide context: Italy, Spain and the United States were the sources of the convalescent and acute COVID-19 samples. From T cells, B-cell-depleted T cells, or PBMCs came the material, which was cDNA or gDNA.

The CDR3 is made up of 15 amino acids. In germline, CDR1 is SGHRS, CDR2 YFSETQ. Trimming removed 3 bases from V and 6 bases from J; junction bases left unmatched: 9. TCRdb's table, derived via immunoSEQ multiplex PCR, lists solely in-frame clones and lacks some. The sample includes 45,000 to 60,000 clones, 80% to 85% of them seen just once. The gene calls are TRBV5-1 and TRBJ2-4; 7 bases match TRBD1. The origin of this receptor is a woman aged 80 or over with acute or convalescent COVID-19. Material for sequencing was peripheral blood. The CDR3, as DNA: TGCGCCAGCAGCTCTGTCACAGGGGCATTAAACATTCAGTACTTC. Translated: CASSSVTGALNIQYF.